A single sample gave rise to the 32 T cell receptor beta chains below, sequenced in a study of OX40 agonist ivuxolimab in advanced cancers. Using immunoSEQ multiplex PCR, the repertoire was profiled, and TCRdb retains in-frame clones only, with some absent. The sample holds about 84,000 clones, over 65% seen once. The starting material was CD4+ or CD8+ T cells sorted from blood, obtained in a trial of the OX40 agonist ivuxolimab. Receptors originate from an adult with an advanced solid tumor such as melanoma, head and neck, liver or kidney cancer.

The chain recombines TRBV5-8 with TRBJ1-4; 10 nucleotides align to TRBD1. V lost 5 bases, J lost 7 bases, and 14 bases stayed unmatched. In germline, CDR1 is SGHTS, CDR2 YDEGEE. The CDR3 is 17 residues long. The DNA of the CDR3 is TGTGCCAGCAGGCCGGGACAGGGGATTGGCCTTGGTGAAAAACTGTTTTTT. It specifies CASRPGQGIGLGEKLFF.

This rearrangement joins TRBV7-2 to TRBJ2-2, with no clear D. Germline CDR1 is SGHTA and CDR2 is FQGNSA. The CDR3 consists of 14 residues. V was clipped by 5 bases and J by 0 bases, with 7 bases between them. CDR3 DNA: TGTGCCAGCAGCCTGGTCTCGAACACCGGGGAGCTGTTTTTT. It is translated as CASSLVSNTGELFF.

The chain has TRBV15 and TRBJ1-6, with 7 bases matching TRBD1. There are 16 residues in the CDR3. Germline V CDR1 and CDR2: LNHNV, YYDKDF (reference sequence). The trim removed 1 base at V and 7 bases at J, leaving 7 bases unmatched. The CDR3 region has the DNA TGTGCCACCAGCAGAGTACGCGGGACAGAGAATTCACCCCTCCACTTT. Its translation: CATSRVRGTENSPLHF.

The chain employs TRBV9 and TRBJ2-7; tentatively, D is TRBD1 (6 bases). The V gene lost 0 bases and the J gene lost 7 bases, with 14 bases spanning the gap. The CDR3 runs to 14 residues. The germline gives CDR1 SGDLS, CDR2 YYNGEE. Here the CDR3 DNA reads TGTGCCAGCAGCGTAGACAGGGTGGCGAGAGAGCAGTACTTC. This encodes CASSVDRVAREQYF.

V and J are TRBV6-5 and TRBJ1-1, with TRBD1 matching over 8 bases. This CDR3 contains 14 residues. Germline V gene sequence: CDR1 MNHEY, CDR2 SVGAGI. J lost 1 base, V lost 11 bases, and 9 bases had no gene match. CDR3 nucleotides: TGTGCCGCCATAAGGGGGACAGGGAACACTGAAGCTTTCTTT. This codes for CAAIRGTGNTEAFF.

The rearrangement uses TRBV5-4 and TRBJ2-1; 12 bases match TRBD2. This CDR3 contains 15 residues. J lost 7 bases, V lost 4 bases, and 6 bases had no gene match. Germline CDR1 SGHNT, CDR2 YYREEE (reference sequence). Here the CDR3 DNA reads TGTGCCAGCAGCAGCGGACTAGCGGGGACTAATGAGCAGTTCTTC. Amino acids: CASSSGLAGTNEQFF. Variable domain in full (rest from reference TRBV5-4 and TRBJ2-1): ETGVTQSPTHLIKTRGQQVTLRCSSQSGHNTVSWYQQALGQGPQFIFQYYREEENGRGNFPPRFSGLQFPNYSSELNVNALELDDSALYLCASSSGLAGTNEQFFGPGTRLTVL.

The chain uses TRBV10-3 and TRBJ1-3; TRBD1 aligns across 8 bases. After removal of 2 bases from V and 4 bases from J, the junction contained 1 base not matched to a gene. CDR3 length equals 14 residues. Germline assignment: CDR1 ENHRY and CDR2 SYGVKD. CDR3 coding DNA: TGTGCCATCAGTGAGAGGGACAGGGGAAACACCATATATTTT. Protein sequence: CAISERDRGNTIYF.

The J gene is TRBJ2-6, the V gene TRBV18; a possible D gene is TRBD1 (5 bases). CDR1 is KGHSH, CDR2 LQKENI, per germline. This CDR3 has 16 amino acids. V dropped 3 bases and J dropped 0 bases, with 9 bases sitting between them. CDR3: CASSPTGYSGANVLTF. The CDR3 coding sequence is TGTGCCAGCTCACCCACAGGCTACTCTGGGGCCAACGTCCTGACTTTC.

J is TRBJ1-6 and V is TRBV5-1; TRBD1 matches at 7 bases. With V trimmed by 5 bases and J by 8 bases, 10 bases remained unmatched. CDR3 size: 15 residues. Germline V gene sequence: CDR1 SGHRS, CDR2 YFSETQ. The CDR3 sequence is CASREQGQGHSPLHF. The DNA of the CDR3 is TGCGCCAGCAGGGAACAGGGGCAGGGGCATTCACCCCTCCACTTT.

V and J are TRBV11-2 and TRBJ1-1; 10 bases align to TRBD1. The CDR3 spans 15 residues. The V segment lost 3 bases and the J segment 2 bases; nucleotides outside the gene matches: 3. Per germline, CDR1 SGHAT and CDR2 FQNNGV. The CDR3 reads CASSFPTGGNTEAFF. As DNA, the CDR3 is TGTGCCAGCAGCTTTCCGACAGGGGGCAACACTGAAGCTTTCTTT.

The V and J genes are TRBV6-6 and TRBJ1-2; D unclear. The CDR3 sequence is 14 residues long. V gave up 6 bases and J gave up 7 bases, with 18 bases separating them. Germline CDR1 reads MNHNY; CDR2 reads SVGAGI (reference sequence). The CDR3 nucleotides read TGTGCCAGCAGATCAGACGGGGAAGGAAGTGGCTACACCTTC. It is translated as CASRSDGEGSGYTF.

V and J are TRBV28 and TRBJ2-7; D assignment may be TRBD1 or TRBD2 (5 bases each). CDR1 MDHEN and CDR2 SYDVKM come from the germline V gene. V lost 6 bases, J lost 0 bases, and 15 bases lay in between. CDR3 length equals 15 residues. CDR3 in amino acids: CASRPGTVSSYEQYV. CDR3 DNA sequence: TGTGCCAGCAGGCCCGGGACGGTGAGCTCCTACGAGCAGTACGTC.

The rearrangement uses TRBV7-8 and TRBJ1-1; D perhaps matches TRBD1 (5 bases). The germline V gene has CDR1 SGHVS and CDR2 FQNEAQ. The ends were cut back, 5 bases at V and 0 bases at J, with 10 bases in the middle. The CDR3 sequence is 14 residues long. CDR3 bases: TGTGCCAGCAGCCTAGAGGGGATGAACACTGAAGCTTTCTTT. Protein product: CASSLEGMNTEAFF.

In DNA, the CDR3 is TGTGCCAGCAGAGGGACAGACTATGGCTACACCTTC. Translating it yields CASRGTDYGYTF. The chain links TRBV6-5 to TRBJ1-2, with TRBD1 matching over 7 bases. CDR1 MNHEY and CDR2 SVGAGI come from the germline V gene. J lost 3 bases, V lost 6 bases, and 1 base had no gene match. The CDR3 is 12 residues long.

The chain carries TRBV6-6 and TRBJ2-5, with D possibly matching TRBD2 (5 bases). V was clipped by 6 bases and J by 5 bases, with 19 bases between them. CDR1 and CDR2 (germline): MNHNY, SVGAGI (reference sequence). The CDR3 has 15 residues. The chain's CDR3 is CASSHYGEGFETQYF. The CDR3 bases are TGTGCCAGCAGCCACTACGGAGAGGGATTCGAGACCCAGTACTTC.

This CDR3 reads CASSLWLTGGDTQYF. CDR3 DNA sequence: TGTGCCAGCAGCTTGTGGCTCACCGGTGGAGATACGCAGTATTTT. The chain has TRBV5-6 and TRBJ2-3; D is ambiguous. V lost 1 base and J lost 5, with 14 bases in between. The CDR3 totals 15 residues. Germline CDR1 is SGHDT and CDR2 is YYEEEE.

The J gene is TRBJ2-3, the V gene TRBV6-4; 8 nucleotides line up with TRBD1. V shed 0 bases, J shed 5 bases, and the junction held 4 bases outside the gene matches. The length of the CDR3 is 15 residues. CDR1 and CDR2 (germline): MRHNA, SNTAGT. The DNA for the CDR3 is TGTGCCAGCAGTGACTCCGGCAGGGGGCAAGATACGCAGTATTTT. Translation: CASSDSGRGQDTQYF.

This rearrangement joins TRBV14 to TRBJ1-2, with a tentative D call TRBD1 (6 bases). The V gene lost 0 bases and the J gene lost 7 bases, with 15 bases spanning the gap. Germline assignment: CDR1 SGHDN and CDR2 FVKESK. The CDR3 is 15 amino acids. CDR3 protein: CASSQDLRGQGGYTF. Written as DNA, the CDR3 is TGTGCCAGCAGCCAAGATCTCCGGGGGCAGGGTGGCTACACCTTC.

The rearrangement uses TRBV6-1 and TRBJ1-5; 7 nucleotides line up with TRBD1. J lost 0 bases, V lost 4 bases, and 3 bases had no gene match. Germline V gene lookup returns CDR1 MNHNS and CDR2 SASEGT. The CDR3 is 15 residues long. CDR3 DNA sequence: TGTGCCAGCAGTGGGACAGGTAATAGCAATCAGCCCCAGCATTTT. As protein: CASSGTGNSNQPQHF.

The V call is TRBV19, the J call TRBJ1-3, with D perhaps matching TRBD1 (6 bases). The length of the CDR3 is 16 residues. Trimming removed 3 bases from V and 2 bases from J, with 14 bases in between. In germline, CDR1 is LNHDA, CDR2 SQIVND (reference sequence). CDR3 protein: CASSMGQGKTGNTIYF. CDR3 bases: TGTGCCAGTAGTATGGGACAAGGAAAAACTGGAAACACCATATATTTT.

The chain has TRBV6-5 and TRBJ1-3; possibly TRBD1 for D (6 bases). V was pared by 0 bases and J by 6 bases, with 15 bases between. The CDR3 runs 16 residues. Per the germline V gene, CDR1 is MNHEY and CDR2 is SVGAGI. The CDR3 DNA is TGTGCCAGCAGTTACTCTTTTGGTAGGGGGATAAACACCATATATTTT. It is translated as CASSYSFGRGINTIYF.

The chain uses TRBV29-1 and TRBJ2-5; no reliable D call. Trimming removed 3 bases at V and 2 bases at J, with 10 bases between. Germline CDR1 SQVTM, CDR2 ANQGSEA. CDR3 length equals 13 residues. This CDR3 is CSVDGGKQETQYF. The CDR3 DNA reads as TGCAGCGTTGACGGTGGAAAACAAGAGACCCAGTACTTC. The full variable domain, its missing parts supplied by reference TRBV29-1 and TRBJ2-5, is SAVISQKPSRDICQRGTSLTIQCQVDSQVTMMFWYRQQPGQSLTLIATANQGSEATYESGFVIDKFPISRPNLTFSTLTVSNMSPEDSSIYLCSVDGGKQETQYFGPGTRLLVL.

The chain employs TRBV4-3 and TRBJ1-1; no reliable D call. Germline assignment: CDR1 LGHNA and CDR2 YSLEER. Trimming took 0 bases from V and 1 from J, leaving 6 bases between them. CDR3 length: 14 residues. CDR3 amino acids: CASSQDLGNTEAFF. CDR3 DNA: TGCGCCAGCAGCCAAGATTTGGGGAACACTGAAGCTTTCTTT.

The sample holds one count of this clone. The J gene is TRBJ1-2, the V gene TRBV6-4; 7 positions agree with TRBD1. The V gene end was trimmed by 4 bases and the J gene end by 3 bases; junction bases not matched to a gene: 5. The CDR3 sequence is 14 residues long. Germline values: CDR1 MRHNA, CDR2 SNTAGT. For the CDR3, the DNA is TGTGCCAGCAGTGTGAAACAGGGGCACTATGGCTACACCTTC. Its translation: CASSVKQGHYGYTF.

This chain joins TRBV1 and TRBJ1-3. TRBV1 is a pseudogene. The CDR3 extends over 18 amino acids. Here the CDR3 reads CTSSQYPPGRYSGNTIYF. The CDR3 nucleotides read TGCACCAGCAGCCAATATCCTCCGGGACGCTACTCTGGAAACACCATATATTTT.

The chain recombines TRBV28 with TRBJ1-4; no reliable D call. Trimming removed 3 bases at V and 7 bases at J, with 3 bases between. The germline gives CDR1 MDHEN, CDR2 SYDVKM. The CDR3 is made up of 11 amino acids. The CDR3 sequence: CASSFSEKLFF. In DNA, the CDR3 is TGTGCCAGCAGTTTTAGTGAAAAACTGTTTTTT.

The rearrangement uses TRBV28 and TRBJ2-1; D unclear. Germline V gene data show CDR1 as MDHEN and CDR2 as SYDVKM. The CDR3 has 12 amino acids. V was trimmed by 2 bases and J by 8 bases, leaving 7 bases between them. Here the CDR3 reads CASSLLGDEQFF. The CDR3 nucleotides read TGTGCCAGCAGTTTACTCGGCGATGAGCAGTTCTTC.

This chain uses TRBV27 with TRBJ2-2; the match to TRBD1 covers 9 bases. The CDR3 runs to 15 residues. Germline lookup yields CDR1 MNHEY and CDR2 SMNVEV (reference sequence). J gave up 1 base and V 3 bases, and 0 bases lay outside the gene matches. In DNA form, the CDR3 reads TGTGCCAGCAGTTTGGGACAGGGGAACACCGGGGAGCTGTTTTTT. It is translated as CASSLGQGNTGELFF.

This chain joins TRBV6-1 and TRBJ1-2, with unresolved D. The V end lost 7 bases, the J end lost 5 bases, and 8 bases lay between the germline ends. This CDR3 is built from 11 residues. Germline assignment: CDR1 MNHNS and CDR2 SASEGT. CDR3 loop: CASTTGYGYTF. CDR3 in DNA: TGTGCCAGCACCACGGGGTATGGCTACACCTTC.

V and J are TRBV6-5 and TRBJ1-2; TRBD1 is a possible D gene (6 bases). The germline CDR1 and CDR2 sequences are MNHEY and SVGAGI. The V end lost 5 bases, the J end lost 2 bases, and 15 bases lay between the germline ends. CDR3 length: 15 residues. The CDR3 bases are TGTGCCAGCAGTCGAGATCCGGGACAAAACTATGGCTACACCTTC. Encoded protein: CASSRDPGQNYGYTF.

The chain recombines TRBV4-3 with TRBJ2-3; unclear D gene. V was trimmed by 1 base and J by 2 bases, leaving 13 bases between them. Per the germline V gene, CDR1 is LGHNA and CDR2 is YSLEER. The CDR3 has 16 amino acids. The DNA of the CDR3 is TGCGCCAGCAGCCAAGTCTACGGTTCTTCCACAGATACGCAGTATTTT. It specifies CASSQVYGSSTDTQYF.

The V call is TRBV5-1, the J call TRBJ2-2; possibly TRBD2 for D (5 bases). Trimming removed 5 bases from V and 2 bases from J, with 10 bases in between. The CDR3 spans 14 residues. CDR1 is SGHRS, CDR2 YFSETQ, per germline. The CDR3 loop reads CASRRVVNTGELFF. The CDR3 DNA sequence: TGCGCCAGCAGGAGGGTGGTTAACACCGGGGAGCTGTTTTTT.